This entry lists 31 T cell receptor beta chains sequenced from one sample in a study of early T cells in non-severe SARS-CoV-2 infection. TCRdb re-derived calls from the 5' RACE reads in MiXCR, one entry per CDR3 protein. The sample consists of 90,000 to 120,000 distinct CDR3 sequences, 9% to 13% of them appearing once. What was sequenced was whole blood. The receptors come from an adult who was a healthcare worker with PCR-confirmed SARS-CoV-2 infection or an uninfected control (not recorded which).

This clonotype was seen ten or more times. The CDR3 loop is CASSQGLAGVQYEQYF. The DNA for the CDR3 is TGTGCCAGCAGCCAGGGACTAGCGGGAGTGCAGTACGAGCAGTACTTC. The chain links TRBV3-1 to TRBJ2-7; 14 bases align to TRBD2. With 3 bases clipped from V and 4 bases from J, the junction kept 5 bases outside the gene matches. From germline, CDR1 is LGHDT and CDR2 YNNKEL (reference sequence). The CDR3 extends over 16 amino acids.

This clonotype was counted many times. The chain is built from TRBV28 and TRBJ2-3; D is undetermined. Germline CDR1 is MDHEN and CDR2 is SYDVKM. This CDR3 is 15 amino acids long. Trimming shortened V by 5 bases and J by 1 base, and 13 bases separated the two germline ends. Here the CDR3 reads CASSPGRWGTDTQYF. DNA for the CDR3: TGTGCCAGCAGTCCAGGACGGTGGGGCACAGATACGCAGTATTTT.

This chain uses TRBV20-1 with TRBJ1-6; D is uncertain. CDR1 is DFQATT and CDR2 is SNEGSKA in the germline V gene (reference sequence). The CDR3 contains 13 residues. V shed 6 bases and J shed 6 bases, with 12 bases lying between them. DNA of the CDR3: TGCAGTGCCTGGACCCCGATTAATTCACCCCTCCACTTT. Translating gives CSAWTPINSPLHF.

Comments on this clonotype: A read error is possible here, since a much larger clone lies one base away. The V call is TRBV7-9, the J call TRBJ2-5; maybe TRBD2 (5 bases). CDR1 is SEHNR and CDR2 is FQNEAQ in the germline V gene (reference sequence). CDR3 length equals 15 residues. The CDR3 DNA is TGTGCCAGCAGCAGCCGAGCGGACCACCAAGAGATCCAGTACTTC. This sequence encodes CASSSRADHQEIQYF.

V and J are TRBV12-3 or TRBV12-4 and TRBJ2-1; D remains unclear. The CDR3 consists of 14 residues. The V gene lost 3 bases and the J gene lost 2 bases, with 8 bases spanning the gap. The CDR3 DNA reads as TGTGCCAGCAGTTTTCTAGTCCCCTACAATGAGCAGTTCTTC. Its protein is CASSFLVPYNEQFF.

This clonotype was seen a few times. The chain uses TRBV6-6 and TRBJ1-2, with 7 bases that match TRBD1. The CDR3 runs 16 residues. Germline V CDR1 and CDR2: MNHNY, SVGAGI (reference sequence). V was pared by 2 bases and J by 3 bases, with 9 bases of the junction left unmatched. CDR3 protein: CASSYGGDSIYYGYTF. Here the CDR3 DNA reads TGTGCCAGCAGTTACGGGGGGGACAGCATTTACTATGGCTACACCTTC.

This clonotype was detected only a few times. This chain uses TRBV2 with TRBJ1-5; D is perhaps TRBD1 (6 bases). CDR1 and CDR2 from the germline V gene are SNHLY and FYNNEI. The CDR3 runs to 16 residues. V shed 1 base and J shed 1 base, with 11 bases lying between them. Here the CDR3 reads CASSEGTGLSNQPQHF. The CDR3 coding sequence is TGTGCCAGCAGTGAAGGCACAGGGCTGAGCAATCAGCCCCAGCATTTT.

The gene calls are TRBV5-1 and TRBJ2-1; 13 nucleotides line up with TRBD2. V was clipped by 4 bases and J by 7 bases; unmatched bases: 5. Germline lookup yields CDR1 SGHRS and CDR2 YFSETQ. The length of the CDR3 is 15 residues. CDR3 nucleotide sequence: TGCGCCAGCAGCGTGGGGACTAGCGGGACGAATGAGCAGTTCTTC. Amino acids: CASSVGTSGTNEQFF.

This clonotype was found a few times. The chain links TRBV2 to TRBJ2-3; TRBD2 matches 10 bases. J gave up 0 bases and V 6 bases, and 6 bases lay outside the gene matches. Germline lookup yields CDR1 SNHLY and CDR2 FYNNEI. The CDR3 runs 16 residues. The CDR3 sequence: CASRAETSGSTDTQYF. The CDR3 nucleotides read TGTGCCAGCAGGGCAGAGACTAGCGGGAGCACAGATACGCAGTATTTT.

The V call is TRBV11-1, the J call TRBJ2-2; 10 bases map to TRBD1. The length of the CDR3 is 17 residues. Losses at the gene ends were 5 bases for V and 0 bases for J; bases not matched to a gene: 6. The germline gives CDR1 SGHAT, CDR2 FQDESV (reference sequence). Here the CDR3 DNA reads TGTGCCAGCAGCCGGCCCGGGACAGGGGCGAACACCGGGGAGCTGTTTTTT. It codes for CASSRPGTGANTGELFF. Filled out from reference TRBV11-1 and TRBJ2-2, the complete variable domain reads EAEVAQSPRYKITEKSQAVAFWCDPISGHATLYWYRQILGQGPELLVQFQDESVVDDSQLPKDRFSAERLKGVDSTLKIQPAELGDSAMYLCASSRPGTGANTGELFFGEGSRLTVL.

This clonotype was counted many times. This chain joins TRBV4-1 and TRBJ2-1; 8 positions match TRBD2. After removal of 0 bases from V and 4 bases from J, the junction contained 8 bases not matched to a gene. Germline V gives CDR1 MGHRA, CDR2 YSYEKL. The CDR3 sequence is 17 residues long. CDR3 DNA sequence: TGCGCCAGCAGCCAAGAGGGAGCGGGAGCCCCATACAATGAGCAGTTCTTC. It yields the protein CASSQEGAGAPYNEQFF.

This clonotype was recorded many times. This rearrangement joins TRBV12-3 or TRBV12-4 to TRBJ1-3, with D unclear. The CDR3 is 15 residues long. The V end was cut by 5 bases, the J end by 0 bases, with 11 bases between. This chain's CDR3 is CASSPQPHSGNTIYF. CDR3 sequence (DNA): TGTGCCAGCAGTCCACAACCTCACTCTGGAAACACCATATATTTT.

This chain links TRBV27 with TRBJ2-3; 11 bases fit TRBD2. Germline values: CDR1 MNHEY, CDR2 SMNVEV (reference sequence). CDR3 length equals 19 residues. V was clipped by 6 bases and J by 0 bases; unmatched bases: 14. CDR3 bases: TGTGCCAGCAGGACGAAACTAGCGGGAGAATTCCCTAGCACAGATACGCAGTATTTT. Its translation is CASRTKLAGEFPSTDTQYF.

The sample holds a few counts of this clonotype. The V and J genes are TRBV27 and TRBJ1-6; weak D call: TRBD1 (5 bases). CDR1 and CDR2 (germline): MNHEY, SMNVEV (reference sequence). This CDR3 is 13 amino acids long. V was trimmed by 6 bases and J by 7 bases, leaving 10 bases between them. The CDR3 region is CASRGQGNSPLHF. DNA of the CDR3: TGTGCCAGCAGGGGGCAGGGAAATTCACCCCTCCACTTT.

In regard to this clonotype: Germline and junction disagree at one end, which may indicate a read error. The V and J genes are TRBV6-5 and TRBJ1-2; D remains unclear. Germline CDR1 reads MNHEY; CDR2 reads SVGAGI. CDR3 length: 14 residues. CDR3 sequence: CPSSLRQMVYGYTF. For the CDR3, the DNA is TGTCCCAGCAGTTTGCGGCAGATGGTCTATGGCTACACCTTC.

Only a few counts were recorded for this clonotype. The rearrangement uses TRBV11-2 and TRBJ1-1; D gene unclear. CDR3 length equals 15 residues. V was shortened by 0 bases and J by 5 bases, with 13 bases between the two germline ends. Germline CDR1 reads SGHAT; CDR2 reads FQNNGV. CDR3 region: CASSLEGPRKTEAFF. The CDR3 DNA sequence: TGTGCCAGCAGCTTAGAGGGCCCTCGAAAGACTGAAGCTTTCTTT.

This chain uses TRBV5-6 with TRBJ1-4; TRBD1 might be the D (5 bases). The CDR3 length is 12 residues. V lost 6 bases, J lost 5 bases, and 8 bases lay in between. Germline loops: CDR1 SGHDT, CDR2 YYEEEE. The CDR3 nucleotides are TGTGCCAGCATCCAGGGAAATGAAAAACTGTTTTTT. Its protein product is CASIQGNEKLFF.

In this sample, this clonotype turned up many times. The gene calls are TRBV5-1 and TRBJ2-2, with D possibly being TRBD2 (5 bases). Germline V gene sequence: CDR1 SGHRS, CDR2 YFSETQ. Trimming removed 6 bases from V and 3 bases from J, with 9 bases in between. This CDR3 region has 13 residues. CDR3: CASKMRDTGELFF. As DNA, the CDR3 is TGCGCCAGCAAGATGAGGGACACCGGGGAGCTGTTTTTT.

This clonotype was seen repeatedly, ten times or more. This chain uses TRBV19 with TRBJ2-3; 8 positions agree with TRBD1. V lost 7 bases and J lost 0; bases outside the gene matches: 3. CDR3 length: 14 residues. Germline CDR1 LNHDA, CDR2 SQIVND (reference sequence). CDR3 sequence (DNA): TGTGCCAGTATAGGGACAGGAAGCACAGATACGCAGTATTTT. Its translation is CASIGTGSTDTQYF.

V is TRBV5-1 and J is TRBJ2-7; D uncertain. This CDR3 is 14 amino acids long. V lost 0 bases and J 2 bases, leaving 9 bases between the germline ends. Germline-derived CDR1 and CDR2 are SGHRS and YFSETQ. The CDR3 region is CASSLDAGTYEQYF. CDR3 DNA: TGCGCCAGCAGCTTGGATGCAGGTACCTACGAGCAGTACTTC.

This clonotype was seen repeatedly, ten times or more. The CDR3 DNA is TGTGCCTGGAGTGTATGGGGGACGAACACTGAAGCTTTCTTT. Translating it yields CAWSVWGTNTEAFF. The chain carries TRBV30 and TRBJ1-1; D is possibly TRBD1 (5 bases). From germline, CDR1 is GTSNPN and CDR2 SVGIG (reference sequence). CDR3 size: 14 residues. The germline V and J ends were trimmed by 0 bases and 1 base, with 9 bases remaining between them. Full variable domain (outside the CDR3, taken from reference TRBV30 and TRBJ1-1): SQTIHQWPATLVQPVGSPLSLECTVEGTSNPNLYWYRQAAGRGLQLLFYSVGIGQISSEVPQNLSASRPQDRQFILSSKKLLLSDSGFYLCAWSVWGTNTEAFFGQGTRLTVV.

The chain employs TRBV5-6 and TRBJ2-7; tentatively, D is TRBD1 (6 bases). The CDR3 totals 14 residues. The germline CDR1 and CDR2 sequences are SGHDT and YYEEEE. Trimming removed 4 bases at V and 2 bases at J, with 13 bases between. The CDR3 nucleotides are TGTGCCAGCAGCCGACAAGGACAGACCTACGAGCAGTACTTC. Protein sequence: CASSRQGQTYEQYF.

This clonotype was seen at least ten times. CDR3 sequence (DNA): TGTGCCAGCTCACCCCAGCGGGGGGGCTATAACGAGCAGTACTTC. Translated, it gives CASSPQRGGYNEQYF. V and J are TRBV18 and TRBJ2-7, with 10 bases aligning to TRBD2. Germline V gene sequence: CDR1 KGHSH, CDR2 LQKENI. V shed 3 bases, J shed 5 bases, and the junction held 7 bases outside the gene matches. The CDR3 runs to 15 residues.

The gene calls are TRBV27 and TRBJ1-2; D is ambiguous. Trimming removed 5 bases from V and 4 bases from J, with 20 bases in between. The CDR3 loop spans 16 amino acids. Germline CDR1 is MNHEY and CDR2 is SMNVEV (reference sequence). The CDR3 nucleotides are TGTGCCAGCAGTCCGACTGGGAGGGCCCTAATCTATGGCTACACCTTC. As protein: CASSPTGRALIYGYTF.

The rearrangement joins TRBV27 to TRBJ2-7; 7 nucleotides line up with TRBD2. This CDR3 comprises 13 residues. The V segment lost 6 bases and the J segment 3 bases; nucleotides outside the gene matches: 5. Germline CDR1 MNHEY, CDR2 SMNVEV (reference sequence). CDR3 DNA sequence: TGTGCCAGCAGAGCAGCGGGATACTACGAGCAGTACTTC. It translates to CASRAAGYYEQYF.

The genes are TRBV9 and TRBJ2-5; no clear D gene. Germline values: CDR1 SGDLS, CDR2 YYNGEE. The CDR3 length is 14 residues. The V and J ends lost 4 bases and 5 bases respectively, with 15 bases between them. CDR3 in DNA: TGTGCCAGCAGCCCCCGCGGTCAGGAGGAGACCCAGTACTTC. It is translated as CASSPRGQEETQYF.

This clonotype was observed a handful of times. The CDR3 nucleotides are TGCAGCGTTGACGCCCGGGGGACGTCTGGCGGCTACACCTTC. It codes for CSVDARGTSGGYTF. This chain uses TRBV29-1 with TRBJ1-2; perhaps TRBD1 as D (5 bases). The CDR3 spans 14 residues. The V gene lost 3 bases and the J gene lost 8 bases, with 19 bases spanning the gap. CDR1 is SQVTM and CDR2 is ANQGSEA in the germline V gene.

This clonotype was picked up many times. This CDR3 reads CASSLGGAGRIYGYTF. The CDR3 nucleotides are TGTGCCAGCAGCTTAGGCGGAGCCGGGAGAATCTATGGCTACACCTTC. The J gene is TRBJ1-2, the V gene TRBV27; no clear D gene. This CDR3 is built from 16 residues. V was trimmed by 6 bases and J by 4 bases, leaving 21 bases between them. Per germline, CDR1 MNHEY and CDR2 SMNVEV (reference sequence).

The rearrangement uses TRBV10-3 and TRBJ1-2; a possible D gene is TRBD1 (6 bases). The ends were cut back, 2 bases at V and 8 bases at J, with 21 bases in the middle. This CDR3 has 16 amino acids. Germline V gene lookup returns CDR1 ENHRY and CDR2 SYGVKD. The CDR3 region has the DNA TGTGCCATCAGTGAGGAAGGGTCGGGGGCCATTGGCGGCTACACCTTC. Amino acids: CAISEEGSGAIGGYTF.

This clonotype showed up many times. The V gene is TRBV20-1, the J gene TRBJ2-1, with D possibly being TRBD1 (6 bases). The V end lost 4 bases, the J end lost 10 bases, and 23 bases lay between the germline ends. Germline assignment: CDR1 DFQATT and CDR2 SNEGSKA (reference sequence). This CDR3 contains 15 residues. The CDR3 is CSATPSQGAKKEQFF. The CDR3 DNA reads TGCAGTGCTACTCCCTCACAGGGAGCCAAGAAGGAGCAGTTCTTC.

Ten or more counts support this clonotype. The rearrangement joins TRBV24-1 to TRBJ2-3; TRBD2 aligns across 10 bases. V lost 4 bases to trimming and J lost 4 bases; unmatched junction nucleotides: 7. This CDR3 contains 16 residues. The germline CDR1 and CDR2 sequences are KGHDR and SFDVKD. In DNA form, the CDR3 reads TGTGCCACCAGTGACCGCCTAGCGGGAGACCCAGATACGCAGTATTTT. Protein sequence: CATSDRLAGDPDTQYF.